This TCR beta chain comes out of a study of T cells in Graves' hyperthyroidism and ophthalmopathy. There are many counts of this clonotype. The germline V gene encodes CDR1 KGHDR and CDR2 SFDVKD. V was pared by 3 bases and J by 1 base, with 4 bases of the junction left unmatched. The CDR3 runs 15 residues. Each diagnosis was grounded in clinical symptoms, serum thyroxine and TRAb, thyroid ultrasound, and orbital computed tomography. There were TCR beta CDR3 regions amplified from RNA transcripts. The primer set for the first-round RT-PCR of the TCR CDR3 was HTBI. MiXCR, applied by TCRdb to the multiplex PCR reads, yields one record per CDR3 protein. The top ten clones hold 15% to 19% of a sample with about 690,000 distinct CDR3 sequences, 17% of them seen once.

The source of this sequence is a man aged 50-59 years with Graves' hyperthyroidism. The sample comprised blood. The rearrangement uses TRBV24-1 and TRBJ2-5; 7 bases map to TRBD2. CDR3 coding DNA: TGTGCCACCAGTGATCCATCTAGCGGCCAAGAGACCCAGTACTTC. It specifies CATSDPSSGQETQYF.